A single sample is the source of the 2 T cell receptor beta chains below, sequenced in a study of CD8+ T cells in alopecia areata. RNA extraction was followed by reverse transcription into cDNA, which acted as the sequencing template. TCRdb's table, derived via immunoSEQ multiplex PCR, lists solely in-frame clones and lacks some. The repertoire has fewer than 350,000 clones, 55% to 70% of them found once; the top ten carry approximately 1.8%. Treatment described: oral pan-JAK inhibitor, 5-10 mg twice daily. This material consisted of CD4+ T cells sorted from blood, taken at week 24, from a patient treated with tofacitinib. The receptor source for this set is a human donor with alopecia areata.

Only a few counts were recorded for this clone. This chain joins TRBV7-2 and TRBJ2-3, with 7 bases fitting TRBD1. This CDR3 is 15 amino acids long. J was trimmed by 5 bases and V by 1 base; bases with no gene match: 6. CDR1 is SGHTA and CDR2 is FQGNSA in the germline V gene. For the CDR3, the DNA is TGTGCCAGCAGCTTAGTATTAGGGGGCGGAGATACGCAGTATTTT. Protein product: CASSLVLGGGDTQYF.

V and J are TRBV15 and TRBJ2-3, with 8 nucleotides matching TRBD2. This CDR3 region has 15 residues. Germline V CDR1 and CDR2: LNHNV, YYDKDF (reference sequence). The J segment lost 8 bases and the V segment lost 5 bases, leaving 12 bases of the junction unmatched. In DNA form, the CDR3 reads TGTGCCACCAGCCACGGGGGGGCCCACTTCTTTACGCAGTATTTT. It yields the protein CATSHGGAHFFTQYF.